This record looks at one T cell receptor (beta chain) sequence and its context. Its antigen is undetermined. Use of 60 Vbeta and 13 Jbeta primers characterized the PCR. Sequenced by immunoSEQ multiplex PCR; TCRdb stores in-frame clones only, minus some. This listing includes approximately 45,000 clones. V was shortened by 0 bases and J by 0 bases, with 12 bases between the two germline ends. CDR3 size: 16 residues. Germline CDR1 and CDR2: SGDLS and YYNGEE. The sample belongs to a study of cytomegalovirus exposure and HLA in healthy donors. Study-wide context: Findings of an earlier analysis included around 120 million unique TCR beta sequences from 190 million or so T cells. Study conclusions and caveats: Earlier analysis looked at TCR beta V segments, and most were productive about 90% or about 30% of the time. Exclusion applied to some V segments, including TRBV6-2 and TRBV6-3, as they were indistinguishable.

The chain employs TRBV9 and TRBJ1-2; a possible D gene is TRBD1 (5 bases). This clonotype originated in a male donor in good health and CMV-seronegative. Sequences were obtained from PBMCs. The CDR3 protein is CASSVGKDTTNYGYTF. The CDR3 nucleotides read TGTGCCAGCAGCGTAGGGAAGGACACGACTAACTATGGCTACACCTTC.